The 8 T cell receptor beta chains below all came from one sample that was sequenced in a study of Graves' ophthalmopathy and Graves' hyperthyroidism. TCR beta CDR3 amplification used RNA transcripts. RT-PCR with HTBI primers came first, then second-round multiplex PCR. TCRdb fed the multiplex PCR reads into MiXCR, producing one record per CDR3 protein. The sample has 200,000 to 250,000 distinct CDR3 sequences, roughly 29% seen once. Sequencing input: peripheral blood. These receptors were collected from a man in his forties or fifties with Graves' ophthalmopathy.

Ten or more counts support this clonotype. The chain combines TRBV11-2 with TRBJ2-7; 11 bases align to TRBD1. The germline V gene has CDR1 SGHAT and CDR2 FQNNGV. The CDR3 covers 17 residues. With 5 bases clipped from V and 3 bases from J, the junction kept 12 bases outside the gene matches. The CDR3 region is CASSPKVSGTGGYEQYF. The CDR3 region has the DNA TGTGCCAGCAGCCCTAAGGTATCCGGGACAGGGGGCTACGAGCAGTACTTC. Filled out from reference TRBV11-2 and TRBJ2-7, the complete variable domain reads EAGVAQSPRYKIIEKRQSVAFWCNPISGHATLYWYQQILGQGPKLLIQFQNNGVVDDSQLPKDRFSAERLKGVDSTLKIQPAKLEDSAVYLCASSPKVSGTGGYEQYFGPGTRLTVT.

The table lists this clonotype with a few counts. Here the CDR3 reads CASSQRGVEQYF. The DNA for the CDR3 is TGTGCCAGCAGCCAGAGGGGGGTCGAGCAGTACTTC. The V gene is TRBV28, the J gene TRBJ2-7, with D perhaps being TRBD1 or TRBD2 (6 bases each). V dropped 6 bases and J dropped 6 bases, with 12 bases sitting between them. The CDR3 is made up of 12 amino acids. The germline V gene encodes CDR1 MDHEN and CDR2 SYDVKM.

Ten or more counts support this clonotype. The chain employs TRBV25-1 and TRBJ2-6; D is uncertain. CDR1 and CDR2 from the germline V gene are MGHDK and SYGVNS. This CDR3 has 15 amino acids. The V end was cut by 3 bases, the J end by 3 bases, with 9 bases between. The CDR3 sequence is CASSDASFGANVLTF. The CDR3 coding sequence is TGTGCCAGCAGTGACGCCTCGTTTGGGGCCAACGTCCTGACTTTC.

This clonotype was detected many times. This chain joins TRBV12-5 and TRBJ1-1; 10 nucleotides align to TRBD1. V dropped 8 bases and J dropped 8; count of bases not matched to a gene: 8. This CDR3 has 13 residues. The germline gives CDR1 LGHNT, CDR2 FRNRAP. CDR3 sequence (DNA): TGTGCTAGTTCAAGACAGGGGGCTGCCGAAGCTTTCTTT. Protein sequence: CASSRQGAAEAFF.

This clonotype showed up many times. Here the CDR3 reads CASSQVPGQAAGNTIYF. CDR3 nucleotides: TGCGCCAGCAGCCAGGTTCCGGGACAAGCAGCCGGAAACACCATATATTTT. The chain has TRBV4-1 and TRBJ1-3, with D perhaps matching TRBD1 (6 bases). With 3 bases removed from V and 4 bases from J, the gap between germline ends came to 19 bases. The CDR3 extends over 17 amino acids. CDR1 is MGHRA and CDR2 is YSYEKL in the germline V gene.

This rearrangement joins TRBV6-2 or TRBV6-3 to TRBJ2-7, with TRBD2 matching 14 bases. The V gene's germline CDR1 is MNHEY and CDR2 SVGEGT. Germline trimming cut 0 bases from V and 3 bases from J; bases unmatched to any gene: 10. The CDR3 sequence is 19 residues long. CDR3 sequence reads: CASSYSGGRTSGRIYEQYF. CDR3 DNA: TGTGCCAGCAGTTACTCGGGAGGCAGGACTAGCGGGAGGATCTACGAGCAGTACTTC.

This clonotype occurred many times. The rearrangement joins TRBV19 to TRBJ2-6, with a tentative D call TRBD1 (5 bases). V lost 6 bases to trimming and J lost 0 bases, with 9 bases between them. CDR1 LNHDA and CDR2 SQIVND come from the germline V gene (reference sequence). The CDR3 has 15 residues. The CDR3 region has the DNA TGTGCCAGTAGGACAGTATACTCTGGGGCCAACGTCCTGACTTTC. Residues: CASRTVYSGANVLTF.

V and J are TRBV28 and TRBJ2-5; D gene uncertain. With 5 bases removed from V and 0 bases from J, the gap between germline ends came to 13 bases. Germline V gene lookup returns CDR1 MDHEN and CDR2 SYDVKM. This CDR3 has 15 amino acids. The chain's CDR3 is CASSSLSQNQETQYF. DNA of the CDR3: TGTGCCAGCAGTAGCCTGAGTCAGAACCAAGAGACCCAGTACTTC. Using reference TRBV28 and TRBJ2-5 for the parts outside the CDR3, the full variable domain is DVKVTQSSRYLVKRTGEKVFLECVQDMDHENMFWYRQDPGLGLRLIYFSYDVKMKEKGDIPEGYSVSREKKERFSLILESASTNQTSMYLCASSSLSQNQETQYFGPGTRLLVL.